The 28 T cell receptor beta chains below all came from one sample that was sequenced in a study of post-analysis software for immune sequencing data. Study outcomes and limitations: When patients were compared with controls, 4 or 5 TRBV segments were more frequent, TRBV5-6, TRBV5-1 and TRBV20-1 among them.

Sequencing libraries made from TCR beta cDNA carried unique molecular identifiers. TCRdb re-analysed the PCR reads in MiXCR, keeping a single row per CDR3 protein. The sample includes 350,000 to 450,000 distinct CDR3 sequences, roughly 38% seen only once; the top ten take less than 10%. For these receptors, no antigen is known. Sequencing was done on a sample of blood. Receptors were obtained from a girl aged 2-10 years with multiple sclerosis.

This clonotype was found a few times. The chain is built from TRBV12-3 or TRBV12-4 and TRBJ2-1, with TRBD2 matching 13 bases. The length of the CDR3 is 15 residues. V lost 3 bases and J lost 8; bases outside the gene matches: 4. The CDR3 DNA is TGTGCCAGCAGTTTCCGGACTAGCGGGAGCGATGAGCAGTTCTTC. It specifies CASSFRTSGSDEQFF.

J is TRBJ2-1 and V is TRBV7-2; D is undetermined. V was pared by 1 base and J by 11 bases, with 9 bases between. CDR3 length equals 12 residues. Germline assignment: CDR1 SGHTA and CDR2 FQGNSA. The CDR3 DNA is TGTGCCAGCAGCTTAGGTCTGGATAAGCAGTTCTTC. Residues: CASSLGLDKQFF.

This chain uses TRBV4-3 with TRBJ2-1; 7 bases fit TRBD2. CDR3 length: 18 residues. Germline CDR1 LGHNA, CDR2 YSLEER. With V trimmed by 1 base and J by 6 bases, 15 bases remained unmatched. This CDR3 is CASSQGFLASGRSNEQFF. CDR3 nucleotides: TGCGCCAGCAGCCAAGGCTTCCTGGCTAGCGGCCGGTCCAATGAGCAGTTCTTC.

This clonotype was counted between two and nine times. The chain couples TRBV7-8 to TRBJ2-5; D ambiguous. Trimming took 2 bases from V and 2 from J, leaving 9 bases between them. Per the germline V gene, CDR1 is SGHVS and CDR2 is FQNEAQ. CDR3 length: 14 residues. The CDR3 loop is CASSLSVIQETQYF. In DNA form, the CDR3 reads TGTGCCAGCAGCTTAAGTGTGATACAAGAGACCCAGTACTTC. Combining the CDR3 with reference TRBV7-8 and TRBJ2-5 gives the whole variable domain GAGVSQSPRYKVAKRGQDVALRCDPISGHVSLFWYQQALGQGPEFLTYFQNEAQLDKSGLPSDRFFAERPEGSVSTLKIQRTQQEDSAVYLCASSLSVIQETQYFGPGTRLLVL.

The rearrangement links TRBV12-3 or TRBV12-4 to TRBJ2-3; TRBD1 agrees at 7 bases. The V segment lost 5 bases and the J segment 3 bases; nucleotides outside the gene matches: 8. The CDR3 is made up of 15 amino acids. The CDR3 is CASSPRQGVTDTQYF. For the CDR3, the DNA is TGTGCCAGCAGTCCTCGGCAGGGGGTAACAGATACGCAGTATTTT.

This rearrangement joins TRBV6-6 to TRBJ2-7; no definite D call. Germline V lookup: CDR1 MNHNY, CDR2 SVGAGI (reference sequence). V lost 9 bases, J lost 6 bases, and 18 bases lay in between. The CDR3 length is 13 residues. CDR3 DNA: TGTGCCAGTTCCGGCCGAACTCCCTGCGAGCAGTACTTC. Residues: CASSGRTPCEQYF.

Notes on this clonotype: Relative to the germline gene, one junction end is altered; a read error may explain this. The chain links TRBV10-3 to TRBJ2-5; no reliable D call. The closer fit of TRBJ2-7 to the DNA end suggests the J call may be wrong. This CDR3 has 11 amino acids. Germline values: CDR1 ENHRY, CDR2 SYGVKD. CDR3 nucleotides: TGTACCATCAGTACGTCGAACGAGCAGTACTTC. Translating gives CTISTSNEQYF.

The chain uses TRBV20-1 and TRBJ2-3, with TRBD1 matching over 10 bases. V shed 1 base, J shed 4 bases, and the junction held 8 bases outside the gene matches. Germline loops: CDR1 DFQATT, CDR2 SNEGSKA (reference sequence). The CDR3 runs 16 residues. The CDR3: CSARGLSTGGSDTQYF. The CDR3 nucleotides read TGCAGTGCTAGAGGACTGTCGACAGGGGGCTCAGATACGCAGTATTTT.

This clonotype was found a few times. The CDR3 here is CASSLPTPGATYEQYF. The CDR3 region has the DNA TGCGCCAGCAGCCTCCCCACTCCAGGGGCCACCTACGAGCAGTACTTC. This chain uses TRBV5-1 with TRBJ2-7; tentative D call: TRBD1 (6 bases). The CDR3 runs 16 residues. Germline-derived CDR1 and CDR2 are SGHRS and YFSETQ. The V end was cut by 4 bases, the J end by 2 bases, with 19 bases between.

V is TRBV9 and J is TRBJ2-1; D not certain. The CDR3 has 15 amino acids. CDR1 SGDLS and CDR2 YYNGEE come from the germline V gene. V was cut by 0 bases and J by 0 bases, with 7 bases left in between. The CDR3 reads CASSVGAASYNEQFF. CDR3 coding DNA: TGTGCCAGCAGCGTAGGGGCAGCCTCCTACAATGAGCAGTTCTTC.

This rearrangement joins TRBV19 to TRBJ1-2; D gene ambiguous. This CDR3 contains 13 residues. V shed 6 bases and J shed 4 bases, with 12 bases lying between them. Germline V gives CDR1 LNHDA, CDR2 SQIVND (reference sequence). The CDR3 protein is CASRLQPAYGYTF. The CDR3 nucleotides are TGTGCCAGTAGGCTCCAGCCTGCCTATGGCTACACCTTC.

As regards this clonotype: A much larger clone sits a single nucleotide away, making a read error possible. V is TRBV4-2 and J is TRBJ1-4; D is possibly TRBD1 (5 bases). CDR3 length: 14 residues. Trimming cost V 2 bases and J 7 bases, with 11 bases left between them. Germline CDR1 reads LGHNA; CDR2 reads YNFKEQ. CDR3 amino acids: CASSQRGLAEKLFF. CDR3 DNA: TGTGCCAGCAGCCAACGGGGGTTGGCTGAAAAACTGTTTTTT.

The chain joins TRBV20-1 to TRBJ2-7; 7 bases agree with TRBD2. Trimming removed 6 bases from V and 4 bases from J; junction bases left unmatched: 12. Germline V gene data show CDR1 as DFQATT and CDR2 as SNEGSKA (reference sequence). The CDR3 length is 14 residues. The CDR3: CSAPSGGLKYEQYF. The CDR3 DNA reads TGCAGTGCCCCTAGCGGAGGTCTTAAGTACGAGCAGTACTTC.

The gene calls are TRBV7-6 and TRBJ2-7; 9 nucleotides agree with TRBD1. Germline V gene sequence: CDR1 SGHVS, CDR2 FNYEAQ. This CDR3 is 15 amino acids long. The J segment lost 4 bases and the V segment lost 2 bases, leaving 6 bases of the junction unmatched. The CDR3 sequence: CASSLPGGQGYEQYF. CDR3 bases: TGTGCCAGCAGCTTACCAGGGGGACAGGGATACGAGCAGTACTTC. Based on the CDR3 plus reference TRBV7-6 and TRBJ2-7, the full variable domain is GAGVSQSPRYKVTKRGQDVALRCDPISGHVSLYWYRQALGQGPEFLTYFNYEAQQDKSGLPNDRFSAERPEGSISTLTIQRTEQRDSAMYRCASSLPGGQGYEQYFGPGTRLTVT.

The genes are TRBV7-6 and TRBJ1-2, with D perhaps matching TRBD1 (6 bases). CDR3 length equals 17 residues. Trimming shortened V by 5 bases and J by 4 bases, and 23 bases separated the two germline ends. Looked up from germline, CDR1 is SGHVS and CDR2 is FNYEAQ. The CDR3: CASSRTGISPSGYGYTF. The CDR3 DNA is TGTGCCAGCAGCCGAACAGGGATTAGCCCTAGCGGCTATGGCTACACCTTC.

This clonotype was counted between two and nine times. V gene TRBV28 combines with J gene TRBJ2-7; 9 bases map to TRBD2. The CDR3 extends over 15 amino acids. Germline assignment: CDR1 MDHEN and CDR2 SYDVKM. V gave up 5 bases and J gave up 0 bases; unmatched junction bases: 5. CDR3 nucleotide sequence: TGTGCCAGCAGTCGGTCTAGCGGGGACTCCTACGAGCAGTACTTC. It yields the protein CASSRSSGDSYEQYF.

Comments on this clonotype: A read error may produce the germline difference seen at one junction end. CDR3 loop: CASSLANGVETRYF. The CDR3 DNA reads TGCGCCAGCAGCTTGGCCAACGGCGTGGAGACCCGGTACTTC. This chain uses TRBV5-1 with TRBJ2-5; D is unresolved. This CDR3 is 14 amino acids long. Per germline, CDR1 SGHRS and CDR2 YFSETQ.

This rearrangement joins TRBV28 to TRBJ2-4; 7 nucleotides match TRBD1. V was clipped by 8 bases and J by 4 bases; unmatched bases: 5. The CDR3 covers 13 residues. In germline, CDR1 is MDHEN, CDR2 SYDVKM. DNA for the CDR3: TGTGCCAGCGACGACAGGGCTAAAAACATTCAGTACTTC. Amino acid sequence: CASDDRAKNIQYF.

This clonotype appeared a few times. This CDR3 is CASSSSTGDQPQHF. The CDR3 region has the DNA TGTGCCAGCAGCTCTAGTACAGGGGATCAGCCCCAGCATTTT. This chain links TRBV7-2 with TRBJ1-5; 7 bases match TRBD1. Germline V lookup: CDR1 SGHTA, CDR2 FQGNSA. The CDR3 has 14 residues. V was pared by 4 bases and J by 5 bases, with 5 bases of the junction left unmatched.

This clonotype was recorded once. The rearrangement uses TRBV5-1 and TRBJ2-7; 7 bases map to TRBD1. Per germline, CDR1 SGHRS and CDR2 YFSETQ. J gave up 0 bases and V 4 bases, and 7 bases lay outside the gene matches. This CDR3 contains 15 residues. In DNA form, the CDR3 reads TGCGCCAGCAGCCTGGGGGACAGTTTCTCCTACGAGCAGTACTTC. It is translated as CASSLGDSFSYEQYF.

This chain links TRBV20-1 with TRBJ1-6, with TRBD1 identical over 7 bases. Germline lookup yields CDR1 DFQATT and CDR2 SNEGSKA (reference sequence). This CDR3 region has 14 residues. V gave up 4 bases and J gave up 10 bases; unmatched junction bases: 10. This CDR3 is CSANPQGRSSPLHF. CDR3 DNA: TGCAGTGCTAACCCACAGGGGCGGTCATCACCCCTCCACTTT.

This clonotype was found a few times. At one boundary the junction diverges from the germline segment, which might be a read error. The chain couples TRBV29-1 to TRBJ2-7; D not certain. Looked up from germline, CDR1 is SQVTM and CDR2 is ANQGSEA. The CDR3 length is 15 residues. The chain's CDR3 is CSVSTSSLPSCEQYF. Here the CDR3 DNA reads TGCAGCGTTTCAACCTCTAGTTTGCCCTCCTGCGAGCAGTACTTC.

This chain connects TRBV12-3 or TRBV12-4 to TRBJ2-1; TRBD2 matches at 10 bases. Trimming cost V 5 bases and J 3 bases; bases outside gene matches: 7. CDR3 length equals 16 residues. This CDR3 reads CASSTRAGGLYNEQFF. CDR3 sequence (DNA): TGTGCCAGCAGTACCCGAGCGGGAGGGCTCTACAATGAGCAGTTCTTC.

In its sample, this clonotype was seen a few times. This sequence joins TRBV7-9 and TRBJ1-4; no clear D. The CDR3 consists of 15 residues. The V and J ends lost 1 base and 8 bases respectively, with 14 bases between them. Germline V gene data show CDR1 as SEHNR and CDR2 as FQNEAQ (reference sequence). The CDR3: CASSLGPLSSEKLFF. CDR3 sequence (DNA): TGTGCCAGCAGCTTAGGGCCCCTTTCCAGCGAAAAACTGTTTTTT.

This chain connects TRBV12-3 or TRBV12-4 to TRBJ2-7; D is perhaps TRBD1 (5 bases). This CDR3 region has 14 residues. V was shortened by 4 bases and J by 3 bases, with 13 bases between the two germline ends. CDR3 loop: CASSSYQGLYEQYF. CDR3 in DNA: TGTGCCAGCAGTTCTTATCAGGGTCTCTACGAGCAGTACTTC.

This clonotype was observed at least ten times. The chain recombines TRBV12-5 with TRBJ1-1, with D hard to call. The CDR3 is made up of 11 amino acids. V was cut by 7 bases and J by 7 bases, with 10 bases left in between. CDR1 is LGHNT, CDR2 FRNRAP, per germline. CDR3 nucleotide sequence: TGTGCTAGTGCCACGGTCGGTGAAGCTTTCTTT. It translates to CASATVGEAFF.

The chain has TRBV7-2 and TRBJ2-7, with 7 bases lining up with TRBD2. Germline assignment: CDR1 SGHTA and CDR2 FQGNSA. J was trimmed by 0 bases and V by 3 bases; bases with no gene match: 8. The CDR3 has 16 residues. CDR3 in amino acids: CASSLNLAATSYEQYF. The CDR3, as DNA: TGTGCCAGCAGCTTGAACCTAGCGGCTACCTCCTACGAGCAGTACTTC.

The V call is TRBV28, the J call TRBJ1-4; tentative D call: TRBD1 (5 bases). The CDR3 length is 13 residues. Germline values: CDR1 MDHEN, CDR2 SYDVKM. V lost 3 bases and J lost 13, with 15 bases in between. The CDR3 sequence: CASSLRQLARLFF. In DNA form, the CDR3 reads TGTGCCAGCAGTTTGAGACAGCTAGCAAGACTGTTTTTT.